This T cell receptor (beta chain) came from a study of T cell responses to AZD1222 COVID-19 vaccine. Some clones are missing from TCRdb's copy, which holds only in-frame ones; the method was immunoSEQ multiplex PCR. The table has around 150,000 clones, 94% seen once. Trimming shortened V by 6 bases and J by 2 bases, and 11 bases separated the two germline ends. The CDR3 has 14 residues. Germline loops: CDR1 MRHNA, CDR2 SNTAGT. Material: peripheral blood, obtained on day 0 of AZD1222 vaccination. The clonotype comes from an adult in good health. This rearrangement joins TRBV6-4 to TRBJ2-1; D perhaps matches TRBD2 (6 bases). CDR3 sequence reads: CASSRDSAYNEQFF. CDR3 coding DNA: TGTGCCAGCAGCCGGGACTCGGCCTACAATGAGCAGTTCTTC.